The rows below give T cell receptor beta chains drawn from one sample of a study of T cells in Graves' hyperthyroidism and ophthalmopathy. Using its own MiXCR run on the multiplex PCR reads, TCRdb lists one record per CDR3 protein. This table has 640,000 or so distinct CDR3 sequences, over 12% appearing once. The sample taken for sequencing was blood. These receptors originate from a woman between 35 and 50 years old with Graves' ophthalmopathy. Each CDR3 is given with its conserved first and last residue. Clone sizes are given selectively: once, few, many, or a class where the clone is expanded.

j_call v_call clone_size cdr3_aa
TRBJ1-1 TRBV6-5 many CASSYSITSGGTEAFF
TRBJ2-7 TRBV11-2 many CASSRRLAGDVGEQYF
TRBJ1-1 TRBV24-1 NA CATSDGLGTGGSTEAFF
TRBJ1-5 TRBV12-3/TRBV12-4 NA CASSGTTAGPQHF
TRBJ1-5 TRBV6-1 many CASNTAAYSNQPQHF
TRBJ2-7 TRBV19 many CASSIRGLAGEQYF
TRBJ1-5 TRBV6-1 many CASSPAQGDNQPQHF
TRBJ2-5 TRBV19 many CATKASGKRETQYF
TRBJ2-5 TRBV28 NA CASSSTTSGGETQYF
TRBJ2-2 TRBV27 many CASSLLGRLIANTGELFF
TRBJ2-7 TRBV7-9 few CASSLASQDYEQYF
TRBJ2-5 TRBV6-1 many CASSRDGGSPDF
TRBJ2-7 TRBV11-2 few CASSLPGGGRGADEQYF
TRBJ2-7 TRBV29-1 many CSAKTETTYEQYF
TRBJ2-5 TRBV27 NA CATSDPDSPDQETQYF
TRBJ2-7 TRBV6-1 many CASRNRGRGPNEQYF
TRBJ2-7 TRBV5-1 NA CASSLGWDTSTEQYF
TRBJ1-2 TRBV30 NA CAWSVTSYYGYTF
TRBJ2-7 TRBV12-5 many CASGATARGDYEQYF
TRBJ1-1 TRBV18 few CASSPPDRGLTEAFF
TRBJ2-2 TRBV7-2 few CASSPPGRNTGELFF
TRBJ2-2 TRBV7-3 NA CASSYGGGAGELFF
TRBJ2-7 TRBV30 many CAWSVGRGLGEQYF
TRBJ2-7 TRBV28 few CASSSATGFRYEQYF
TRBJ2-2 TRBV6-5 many CASRGGYGTKNTGELFF
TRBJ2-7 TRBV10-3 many CAISEPIQGGTAYEQYF
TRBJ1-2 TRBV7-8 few CASSLAGGTNYGYTF
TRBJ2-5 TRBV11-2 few CASSLESSRRTQYF
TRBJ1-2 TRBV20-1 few CSARAQGRSGAYGYTF
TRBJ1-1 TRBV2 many CASRPPGRARGTEAFF
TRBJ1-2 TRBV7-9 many CASSPRTGANYGYTF
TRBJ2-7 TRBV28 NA CASSSAGESSYEQYF
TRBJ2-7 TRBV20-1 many CSARPSAYEQYF
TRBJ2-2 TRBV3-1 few CASSHWGGTGELFF
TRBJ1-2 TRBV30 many CAWSADRGRHDGYTF
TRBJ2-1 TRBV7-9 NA CASSEQGTNEQFF
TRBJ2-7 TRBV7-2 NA CAWSSTSFSDEQYF
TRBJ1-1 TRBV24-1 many CATSGPGTVTEAFF
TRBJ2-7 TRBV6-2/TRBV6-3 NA CASSYSEGWTGSSEQYF
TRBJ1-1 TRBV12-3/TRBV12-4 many CASTPGIMNTEAFF
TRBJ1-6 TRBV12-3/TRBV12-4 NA CASSPDRGENSPLHF